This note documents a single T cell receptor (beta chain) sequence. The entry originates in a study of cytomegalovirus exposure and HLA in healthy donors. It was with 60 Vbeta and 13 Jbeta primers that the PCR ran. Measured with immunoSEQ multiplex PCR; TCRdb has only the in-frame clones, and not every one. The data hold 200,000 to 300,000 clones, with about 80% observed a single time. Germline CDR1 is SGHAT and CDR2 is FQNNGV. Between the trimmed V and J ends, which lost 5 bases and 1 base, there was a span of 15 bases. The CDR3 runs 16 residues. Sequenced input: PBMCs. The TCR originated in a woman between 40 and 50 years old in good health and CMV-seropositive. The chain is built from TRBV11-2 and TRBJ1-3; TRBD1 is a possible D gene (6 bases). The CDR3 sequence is CASSDPGRGSGNTIYF. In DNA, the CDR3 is TGTGCCAGCAGCGATCCGGGCAGGGGTTCTGGAAACACCATATATTTT. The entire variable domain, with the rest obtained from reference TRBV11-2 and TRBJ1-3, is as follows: EAGVAQSPRYKIIEKRQSVAFWCNPISGHATLYWYQQILGQGPKLLIQFQNNGVVDDSQLPKDRFSAERLKGVDSTLKIQPAKLEDSAVYLCASSDPGRGSGNTIYFGEGSWLTVV.